Listed below are T cell receptor beta chains from one sample, sequenced in a study of PD-1 blockade in mismatch repair-deficient tumors. Repertoires were generated with immunoSEQ multiplex PCR, while TCRdb's copy carries only in-frame clones and drops some. The sample shows more than 90,000 clones, around 80% of them seen only once. The sequences come from peripheral blood, collected approximately 64 weeks after starting pembrolizumab. The receptors shown here come from an adult with mismatch repair-deficient cancer. The CDR3 runs from the conserved cysteine through the conserved F or W. The D gene is left open where the match is weak. Clone size is shown for a subset of rows, as once, few, many or a class of expanded clone.

TRBV11-2	14	TRBJ2-5	once	TRBD1	TGTGCCAGCAGCACCGGGACAGCCATCGAGACCCAGTACTTC	CASSTGTAIETQYF
TRBV2	13	TRBJ1-2	NA	TRBD1	TGTGCCAGCAGTGTACAGGGGGGTTATGGCTACACCTTC	CASSVQGGYGYTF
TRBV29-1	12	TRBJ1-1	NA	NA	TGCAGCGTTGAAAGGGCTAGCCCTGAAGCTTTCTTT	CSVERASPEAFF
TRBV7-2	17	TRBJ1-5	NA	NA	TGTGCCAGCAGCTTAGACGTGTCCAGATATAGCAATCAGCCCCAGCATTTT	CASSLDVSRYSNQPQHF
TRBV28	17	TRBJ1-5	NA	NA	TGTGCCAGCAGTCTAAATAAGGGATTCCCAACGAATCAGCCCCAGCATTTT	CASSLNKGFPTNQPQHF
TRBV7-3	15	TRBJ2-5	NA	NA	TGTGCCAGCAGGCAATCACACGGGTCCCAAGAGACCCAGTACTTC	CASRQSHGSQETQYF
TRBV19	13	TRBJ1-5	few	NA	TGTGCCAGTAGCCCTCGGCCTAATCAGCCCCAGCATTTT	CASSPRPNQPQHF
TRBV30	14	TRBJ2-1	once	NA	TGTGCCTGGAGTGTCTCTGGAACCCACAATGAGCAGTTCTTC	CAWSVSGTHNEQFF
TRBV5-6	17	TRBJ1-1	NA	NA	TGTGCCAGCAGCGGACGGATTGGGGGGCTGCTGAACACTGAAGCTTTCTTT	CASSGRIGGLLNTEAFF
TRBV30	11	TRBJ2-7	NA	TRBD2	TGTGCCTGGAGTGGGGGGGGCGAGCAGTACTTC	CAWSGGGEQYF
TRBV27	13	TRBJ2-2	NA	NA	TGTGCCAGCAGTTCAGGATACACCGGGGAGCTGTTTTTT	CASSSGYTGELFF
TRBV15	16	TRBJ2-7	NA	TRBD1	TGTGCCACCAGCAGAGAGGGGGACAGGTTTTCCTACGAGCAGTACTTC	CATSREGDRFSYEQYF
TRBV5-1	17	TRBJ2-7	NA	TRBD2	TGCGCCAGCAGCTTGGGACTAGCGGGAGGAGCCTCCTACGAGCAGTACTTC	CASSLGLAGGASYEQYF
TRBV29-1	14	TRBJ2-3	once	NA	TGCAGCGTTGAAGATCCTAGTGGGGCGCAAACGCAGTATTTT	CSVEDPSGAQTQYF
TRBV30	14	TRBJ2-1	once	TRBD2	TGTGCCTGGAGTAAGGGACTACCTTACAATGAGCAGTTCTTC	CAWSKGLPYNEQFF
TRBV6-5	14	TRBJ2-7	NA	TRBD1	TGTGCCAGCAGTGCCGACAGGGGCTCCTACGAGCAGTACTTC	CASSADRGSYEQYF
TRBV11-2	15	TRBJ2-7	NA	TRBD2	TGTGCCAGCAGCCCAGCGGGGTCTCCTTCCTACGAGCAGTACTTC	CASSPAGSPSYEQYF
TRBV27	13	TRBJ1-2	NA	NA	TGTGCCAGCAGTTTCGGGCCTAACTATGGCTACACCTTC	CASSFGPNYGYTF
TRBV9	14	TRBJ2-1	NA	NA	TGTGCCAGCACCAGACAGCCTCAATACAATGAGCAGTTCTTC	CASTRQPQYNEQFF
TRBV18	13	TRBJ2-5	NA	NA	TGTGCCAGCTCACCATCTGGGCGGGAGACCCAGTACTTC	CASSPSGRETQYF
TRBV5-1	15	TRBJ2-5	NA	TRBD1	TGCGCCAGCAGCTCTGGTTCGGACAGGTTGGAGACCCAGTACTTC	CASSSGSDRLETQYF
TRBV5-1	16	TRBJ2-1	NA	NA	TGCGCCAGCAGCTTGGAGTCCTCGGGACCCTACAATGAGCAGTTCTTC	CASSLESSGPYNEQFF
TRBV18	12	TRBJ1-1	NA	NA	TGTGCCAGCTCACCAGGGATGGGAGAAGCTTTCTTT	CASSPGMGEAFF
TRBV12-5	15	TRBJ1-1	NA	NA	TGTGCTAGTGTCCCTGACGGGGGACCAAACACTGAAGCTTTCTTT	CASVPDGGPNTEAFF
TRBV5-1	14	TRBJ1-3	NA	NA	TGCGCCAGCAGCTTGGAGGCGTCAAGAAACACCATATATTTT	CASSLEASRNTIYF
TRBV7-2	15	TRBJ2-1	NA	NA	TGTGCCAGCAGCTCCCCGGGGAGCTCCTACAATGAGCAGTTCTTC	CASSSPGSSYNEQFF